The present entry profiles one T cell receptor (beta chain) with its context. The target antigen is unknown. The sample originates from a study of T cells expressing NK-cell markers. In the study overall: In sorted CD3+CD56+NKG2C+, CD3+CD56+NKG2C- and CD3+CD56-NKG2C+ T cells, TCR beta repertoires were obtained. Whole-study results and caveats: There remained a lack of clarity about HCMV specificity of expanded NKG2C+ T cell clones. The CD3+CD56-NKG2C+ fraction of four donors was likewise dominated by these clonotypes.

A 5'RACE template switching approach incorporating UMIs was used to make TCR beta cDNA. With the 5' RACE reads reprocessed, TCRdb shows one record per CDR3 protein and no DNA. This sample lists 300,000 to 500,000 distinct CDR3 sequences; its ten largest clones have approximately 11%. Per the germline V gene, CDR1 is MGHRA and CDR2 is YSYEKL. CDR3 size: 13 residues. V and J are TRBV4-1 and TRBJ2-7. Sequencing was carried out using blood T cells: a sorted CD56 or NKG2C T cell subset, CD4+ or CD8+ T cells, or bulk PBMC T cells (not recorded which). This clonotype was obtained from a woman between 45 and 65 years old in good health. The CDR3 reads CASSQSNENEQYF.